This TCR beta chain emerged from a study of CD8 T cells in ankylosing spondylitis. This clonotype was detected only a few times. What it binds is unknown. One junction end does not reproduce the germline sequence, and a read error may be involved. MiXCR, run by TCRdb on the 5' RACE reads, gives a single entry per CDR3 protein. The sample yields approximately 440,000 distinct CDR3 sequences, 17% seen once. Germline V gene sequence: CDR1 SSHAT, CDR2 FNYEAQ (reference sequence). The CDR3 contains 13 residues. Study-wide points: A motif of seven or eight highly homologous TCR beta variants was seen as apparently characteristic of ankylosing spondylitis blood.

V is TRBV7-7 and J is TRBJ2-2, with no clear D. This TCR was sampled from a male donor with ankylosing spondylitis. Sequencing input: blood, either unsorted or a sorted T cell fraction (not recorded which). CDR3 region: CASSLDITGELFF. CDR3 bases: TGTGCTAGCAGCCTAGATATCACCGGGGAGCTGTTTTTT.